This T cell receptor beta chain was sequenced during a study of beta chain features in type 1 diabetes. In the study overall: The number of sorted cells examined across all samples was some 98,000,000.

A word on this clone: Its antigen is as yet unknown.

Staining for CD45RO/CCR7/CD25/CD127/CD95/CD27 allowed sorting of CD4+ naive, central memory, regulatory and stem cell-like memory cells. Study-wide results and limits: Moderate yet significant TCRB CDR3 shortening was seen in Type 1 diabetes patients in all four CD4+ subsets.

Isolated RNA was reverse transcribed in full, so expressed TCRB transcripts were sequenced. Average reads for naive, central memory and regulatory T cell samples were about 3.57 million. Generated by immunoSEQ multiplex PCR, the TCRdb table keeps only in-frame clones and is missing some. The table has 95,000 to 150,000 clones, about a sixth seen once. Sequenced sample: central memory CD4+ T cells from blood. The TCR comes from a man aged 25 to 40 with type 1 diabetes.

This chain's CDR3 is CASSLWDGSLGRPLHF. For the CDR3, the DNA is TGTGCCAGCAGTTTATGGGACGGATCCTTGGGTAGGCCCCTCCACTTT. The rearrangement uses TRBV28 and TRBJ1-6; D remains unclear. Trimming took off 0 bases at V and 13 bases at J, with 19 bases between the two ends. This CDR3 has 16 amino acids. Germline V gene data show CDR1 as MDHEN and CDR2 as SYDVKM.